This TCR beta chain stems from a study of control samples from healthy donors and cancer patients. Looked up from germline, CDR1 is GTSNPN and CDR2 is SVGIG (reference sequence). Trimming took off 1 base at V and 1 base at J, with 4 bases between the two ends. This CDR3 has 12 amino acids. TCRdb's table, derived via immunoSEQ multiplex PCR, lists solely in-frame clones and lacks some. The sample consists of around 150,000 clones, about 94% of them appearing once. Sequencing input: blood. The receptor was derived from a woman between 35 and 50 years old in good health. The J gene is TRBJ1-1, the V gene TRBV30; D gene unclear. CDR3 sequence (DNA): TGTGCCTGGAGTGGGGGGAACACTGAAGCTTTCTTT. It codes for CAWSGGNTEAFF.